This TCR beta chain comes out of a study of beta chain features in type 1 diabetes (dated by TCRdb to 2017 to 2018). Regarding the research as a whole: No differences in mean age, gender distribution, total cell number or subset yield were found between patients and healthy donors. A total of just under 110,000,000 sorted cells were examined across all samples, and RNA yield correlated strongly with the number of cells per subset. In the study, recently diagnosed type 1 diabetes patients and matched healthy donors were compared on the TCRB repertoires of their sorted circulating CD4+ T cell subsets. Regulatory and stem cell-like memory subsets were obtained from only 8 patients and about 8 healthy donors, while naive and central memory subsets were obtained from all 28 donors. General study outcomes and caveats: Fewer insertions and more nucleotide deletions at VDJ recombination sites were observed in patients with type 1 diabetes, implying thymic rearrangement abnormalities. Only small numbers of individuals were included in the HLA sub-analyses, which left unresolved whether HLA type had any influence on TCRB rearrangement. PCR might favor shorter templates, but patient and control samples were amplified and corrected together, so any skew would affect both groups equally. Naive, central memory and regulatory TCRB repertoires appeared more similar among patients than among healthy donors. A moderate but significant shortening of TCRB CDR3 length was observed in type 1 diabetes patients in all four CD4+ subsets. Because cDNA rather than genomic DNA was sequenced, highly expressing activated cells could have been over-represented, although no difference in activation and CD3 levels was found between groups.

The entire isolated RNA was reverse transcribed using the High Capacity cDNA Reverse Transcription Kit, and thus expressed TCRB transcripts were sequenced. Deep immunoSEQ sequencing was applied to naive, central memory and regulatory T cell samples, giving an average of roughly 3.3 million total reads per sample. Sorted cells were lysed in RLT buffer, and RNA was extracted using DNase-treated RNeasy Micro or Mini kits according to cell number. To prevent cross-contamination, every cell subset was processed on its own, while patient and healthy donor samples were processed together. Using the immunoSEQ multiplex PCR, TCRB sequences were amplified from cDNA into 87-bp fragments spanning the CDR3 region. Sequencing of the amplicons was performed on the Illumina HiSeq platform. Regarding the original processing steps: Synthetic template baselines were used to correct PCR bias computationally, reads within Hamming distance 2 were collapsed, and singletons that could not be merged were discarded. Reads were aligned against IMGT so that V, D and J genes, CDR3 length and insertions or deletions at six rearrangement sites could be assigned. Clonotype counts were normalized to sorted cell number within each subset before computing true diversity and Gini coefficients with the tcR R package. The overlap coefficient, calculated on TCRB nucleotide sequences, was used to quantify repertoire sharing. As a proxy for the pre-selection repertoire, out-of-frame TCRB sequences from naive cells were analyzed. This is the immuneACCESS table as TCRdb keeps it, with only in-frame sequences that have V and J called. A part of the clones is gone; compared with another copy, unresolved V genes explain less than half, and the rest is unexplained. Clonal size and the V and J genes are those of that table, whereas D and trimming came from the DNA. The sample table lists 200,000 to 250,000 clones, under 20% of them with a count of one. Approximately 0.087% of the sample rests with the top ten.

Each donor gave one peripheral blood draw, averaging approximately 0.12 L, which was collected into heparinised tubes. A BD FACSAria II was used to sort naive, central memory, regulatory and stem cell-like memory CD4+ T cells with a panel that included CD45RO, CCR7, CD25, CD127, CD95 and CD27. All sorted populations exceeded 95% purity. Right away, PBMCs were isolated by Lymphoprep density gradient centrifugation and were stained directly, with no culture step. To minimize batch effects, samples were stained and sorted in pairs, one healthy donor with one patient per experiment. CDR1 and CDR2 are read off the germline V gene (reference sequence) as SEHNR and FQNEAQ. The CDR3 runs 10 residues from the cysteine to the phenylalanine. This entry keeps only the CDR3 DNA: 30 bases, framed from base 1. V is reduced by 11 bases and J by 2 bases, leaving a spacing of 3 bases between them. Note on this clone: Its antigen has not been determined. No qualities accompany the bases; no much larger clone lies one base away.

Sequencing input: naive CD4+ T cells from blood. Interpreted using the paper, the cell subset or site label stands for: true naive CD4+ T cells. Recombination joined TRBV7-9 with TRBJ2-2, with the D segment identity uncertain. This receptor was taken from a man aged 30-40 years with type 1 diabetes. The CDR3 protein is CAGNTGELFF. The DNA reads TGTGCCGGTAACACCGGGGAGCTGTTTTTT.